The clone carrying this TCR beta chain was recorded many times. Antigen unknown. The source of the sample is a study of CD8 T cells in ankylosing spondylitis. Study observations and caveats: Prior literature has documented some motif variants in synovial fluid and blood from reactive arthritis. It appeared that ankylosing spondylitis blood was characterized by a TCR beta motif of roughly 8 highly homologous variants.

TCRdb reprocessed the 5' RACE reads via MiXCR and lists one record per CDR3 protein. The sample shows around 490,000 distinct CDR3 sequences, about 5% of them seen only once. V lost 2 bases and J lost 11, with 18 bases in between. CDR3 length: 14 residues. CDR1 is LGHDT, CDR2 YNNKEL, per germline (reference sequence). The sequence derives from a male donor with ankylosing spondylitis. Sample: blood, either unsorted or a sorted T cell fraction (not recorded which). The chain couples TRBV3-1 to TRBJ1-1, with a possible D match to TRBD1 (5 bases). CDR3 bases: TGTGCCAGCAGCCAACGGGACTCAACACGAGTGGCTTTCTTT. It yields the protein CASSQRDSTRVAFF.